This T cell receptor (beta chain) was recovered during a study of T-cell reconstitution after alpha-beta-depleted transplantation in children (dated by TCRdb to 2016 to 2017). A note on the overall study: T-cell immune reconstitution after TCRalphabeta/CD19-depleted allogeneic hematopoietic cell transplantation in children was quantitatively tracked in the study by means of TCR repertoire profiling.

The method was PCR. Sequenced using an Illumina HiSeq 2500. Molecular barcoding was employed in the preparation of TCR libraries, with unique molecular identifiers being used to normalize TCRbeta repertoire quantification. TCRdb reprocessing: public reads trimmed at Q25 with fastp, clones called with MiXCR, in-frame beta chains kept. Each entry is one CDR3 protein sequence, shown with its most common DNA and genes. For this sample there are more than 250,000 distinct CDR3 sequences; over 8% appear just once. The ten largest clones add up to about 9.5% of the sample. Counted from cysteine to phenylalanine, this CDR3 has 13 amino acids. CDR3 DNA only is kept here, 39 bases in frame from base 1. V is shortened by 7 bases, J by 1 base, and the region joining them spans 11 bases. The germline V gene encodes CDR1 SNHLY and CDR2 FYNNEI. Ten or more counts support this clonotype. Its antigen is currently not known. No per-base quality is available; no much larger clone lies one base away.

Rearrangement joined TRBV2 to TRBJ2-7; no D gene can be assigned with confidence. This specimen consisted of PBMCs from the stem cell graft donor, obtained from the stem cell graft. The sequence derives from a human donor who donated a stem cell graft to a child with SCID. The CDR3 region has the sequence CASIVGLSYEQYF. The nucleotide sequence is given as TGTGCCAGCATTGTCGGTTTATCCTACGAGCAGTACTTC.